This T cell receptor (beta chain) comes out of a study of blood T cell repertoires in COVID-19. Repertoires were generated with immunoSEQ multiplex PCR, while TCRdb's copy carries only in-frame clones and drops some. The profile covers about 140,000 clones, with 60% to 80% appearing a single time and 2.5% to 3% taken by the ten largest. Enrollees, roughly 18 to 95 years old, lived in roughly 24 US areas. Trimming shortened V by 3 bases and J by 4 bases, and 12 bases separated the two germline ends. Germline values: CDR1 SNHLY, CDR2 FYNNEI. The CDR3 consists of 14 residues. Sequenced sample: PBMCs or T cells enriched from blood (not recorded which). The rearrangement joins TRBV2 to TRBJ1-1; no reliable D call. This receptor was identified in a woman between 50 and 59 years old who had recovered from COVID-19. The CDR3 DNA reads TGTGCCAGCAGTGACCCCCGGGAAGGCACTGAAGCTTTCTTT. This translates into CASSDPREGTEAFF.